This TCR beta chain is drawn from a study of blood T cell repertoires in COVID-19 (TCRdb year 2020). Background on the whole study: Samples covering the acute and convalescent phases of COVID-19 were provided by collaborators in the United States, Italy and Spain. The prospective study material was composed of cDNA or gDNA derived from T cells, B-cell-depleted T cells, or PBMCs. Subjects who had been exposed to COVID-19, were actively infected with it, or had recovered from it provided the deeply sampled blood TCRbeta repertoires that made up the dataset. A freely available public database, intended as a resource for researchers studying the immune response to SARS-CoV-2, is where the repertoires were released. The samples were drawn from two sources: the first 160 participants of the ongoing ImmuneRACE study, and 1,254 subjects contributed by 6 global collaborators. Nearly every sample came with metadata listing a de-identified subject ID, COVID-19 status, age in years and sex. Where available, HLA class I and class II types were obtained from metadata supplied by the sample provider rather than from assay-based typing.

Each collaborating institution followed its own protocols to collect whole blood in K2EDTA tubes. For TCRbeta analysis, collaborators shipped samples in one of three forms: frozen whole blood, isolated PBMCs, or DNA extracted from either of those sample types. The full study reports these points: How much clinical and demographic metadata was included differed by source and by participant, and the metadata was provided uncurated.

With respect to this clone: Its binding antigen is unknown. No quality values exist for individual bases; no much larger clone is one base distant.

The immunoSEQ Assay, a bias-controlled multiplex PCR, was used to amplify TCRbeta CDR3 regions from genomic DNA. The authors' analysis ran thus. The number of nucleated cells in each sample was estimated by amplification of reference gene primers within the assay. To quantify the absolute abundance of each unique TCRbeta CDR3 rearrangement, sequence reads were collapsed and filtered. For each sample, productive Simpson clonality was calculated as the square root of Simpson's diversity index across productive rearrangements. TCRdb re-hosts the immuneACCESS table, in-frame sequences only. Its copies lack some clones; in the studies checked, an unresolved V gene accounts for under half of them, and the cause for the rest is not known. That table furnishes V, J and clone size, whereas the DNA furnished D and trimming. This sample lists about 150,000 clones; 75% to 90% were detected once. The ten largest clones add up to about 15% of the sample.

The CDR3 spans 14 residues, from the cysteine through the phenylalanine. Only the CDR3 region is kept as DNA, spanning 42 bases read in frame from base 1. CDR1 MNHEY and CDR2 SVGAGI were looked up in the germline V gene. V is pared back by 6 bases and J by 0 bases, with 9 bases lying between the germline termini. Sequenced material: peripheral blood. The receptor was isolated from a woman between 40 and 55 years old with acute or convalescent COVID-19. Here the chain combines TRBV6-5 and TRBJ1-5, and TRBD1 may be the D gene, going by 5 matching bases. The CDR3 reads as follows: CASRFGGSNQPQHF. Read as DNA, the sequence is TGTGCCAGCAGATTCGGGGGTAGCAATCAGCCCCAGCATTTT.